Following are 23 T cell receptor beta chains from one sample sequenced in a study of memory CD4+ T cells and cytomegalovirus serostatus. Data came from immunoSEQ multiplex PCR; TCRdb stores just in-frame clones and leaves some out. Counted here are more than 45,000 clones, about four fifths occurring once; the ten biggest clones make up roughly 0.54%. The sort gate was single viable CD3+CD4+CD8-CD45RO+ cells for memory CD4+ T cells. Sample: memory CD4+ T cells from blood. These receptors were obtained from an adult in good health and CMV-seronegative.

This chain connects TRBV7-2 to TRBJ1-1; 7 bases match TRBD1. The junction had 4 bases not matched to a gene; V was cut back by 6 bases and J by 0 bases. CDR1 is SGHTA and CDR2 is FQGNSA in the germline V gene. The CDR3 extends over 14 amino acids. CDR3 coding DNA: TGTGCCAGCAGGCCCGGGACAGTGAACACTGAAGCTTTCTTT. Amino acid sequence: CASRPGTVNTEAFF.

This clone occurred once. The chain recombines TRBV5-1 with TRBJ2-5; D is perhaps TRBD1 or TRBD2 (5 bases each). Germline CDR1 and CDR2: SGHRS and YFSETQ. Trimming removed 3 bases at V and 5 bases at J, with 11 bases between. The length of the CDR3 is 13 residues. CDR3 DNA: TGCGCCAGCAGCTCGGGACCTTCTGAGACCCAGTACTTC. As protein: CASSSGPSETQYF.

The chain carries TRBV2 and TRBJ1-5, with 10 bases fitting TRBD1. The ends lost 9 bases at V and 5 bases at J; junction bases unmatched: 4. The CDR3 totals 13 residues. Germline lookup yields CDR1 SNHLY and CDR2 FYNNEI. The CDR3 loop reads CASRDRGYQPQHF. DNA for the CDR3: TGTGCCAGTCGGGACAGGGGTTATCAGCCCCAGCATTTT.

V is TRBV5-4 and J is TRBJ1-6; 7 bases map to TRBD1. The CDR3 consists of 16 residues. V trimming: 3 bases; J trimming: 9 bases; junction bases outside the gene matches: 12. Germline V gene sequence: CDR1 SGHNT, CDR2 YYREEE (reference sequence). CDR3 residues: CASSSETGKRGSPLHF. CDR3 nucleotides: TGTGCCAGCAGCTCTGAGACAGGGAAGCGGGGTTCACCCCTCCACTTT.

The rearrangement joins TRBV2 to TRBJ2-2; the match to TRBD1 covers 7 bases. V was pared by 7 bases and J by 4 bases, with 6 bases of the junction left unmatched. The germline CDR1 and CDR2 sequences are SNHLY and FYNNEI. This CDR3 has 14 residues. The CDR3 region has the DNA TGTGCCAGCAAAGAACAGGGGCCCACCGGGGAGCTGTTTTTT. Its protein product is CASKEQGPTGELFF.

This chain links TRBV30 with TRBJ1-3, with unresolved D. Germline V gene data show CDR1 as GTSNPN and CDR2 as SVGIG (reference sequence). CDR3 length: 14 residues. Trimming left V 0 bases short and J 2 bases short, with 8 bases between. CDR3 residues: CAWSVGGAGNTIYF. CDR3 bases: TGTGCCTGGAGTGTAGGCGGGGCTGGAAACACCATATATTTT.

This clone was found once. V and J are TRBV6-5 and TRBJ1-3; unclear D gene. This CDR3 region has 16 residues. The germline V gene has CDR1 MNHEY and CDR2 SVGAGI. Trimming took 0 bases from V and 2 from J, leaving 11 bases between them. The CDR3 region has the DNA TGTGCCAGCAGTTACTCGAGGCCGTCCGCTGGAAACACCATATATTTT. This gives the protein CASSYSRPSAGNTIYF.

The CDR3 DNA follows: TGTGCCACATCAGGACAGGAGATAACCGGGGAGCTGTTTTTT. This encodes CATSGQEITGELFF. The J gene is TRBJ2-2, the V gene TRBV6-1, with 7 bases identical to TRBD1. CDR3 length: 14 residues. Germline V gene sequence: CDR1 MNHNS, CDR2 SASEGT. V dropped 10 bases and J dropped 5; count of bases not matched to a gene: 10.

Only one count was recorded for this clone. The rearrangement links TRBV5-1 to TRBJ2-5; TRBD2 aligns across 12 bases. From germline, CDR1 is SGHRS and CDR2 YFSETQ. The V segment lost 2 bases and the J segment 5 bases; nucleotides outside the gene matches: 7. This CDR3 comprises 16 residues. The CDR3 DNA reads as TGCGCCAGCAGCTTATCTAGCGGGGGGGTAAAGGAGACCCAGTACTTC. Translated, it gives CASSLSSGGVKETQYF.

Turning to this clone: Mismatch with germline at one junction end may stem from a read error. Other DNA sequences of this sample code for an identical CDR3. J is TRBJ1-2 and V is TRBV5-4, with D tentatively TRBD1 (5 bases). This CDR3 is built from 14 residues. Germline assignment: CDR1 SGHNT and CDR2 YYREEE (reference sequence). CDR3 protein: CASSLAGGNYGYTF. The DNA for the CDR3 is TGTGCCAGCAGCTTGGCGGGGGGGAACTATGGTTACACCTTC.

This clone showed up just once. J is TRBJ2-3 and V is TRBV5-4; TRBD1 is a possible D gene (5 bases). The length of the CDR3 is 14 residues. The germline gives CDR1 SGHNT, CDR2 YYREEE (reference sequence). Trimming removed 0 bases from V and 2 bases from J, with 7 bases in between. CDR3 nucleotides: TGTGCCAGCAGCTTGGCAGGACACACAGATACGCAGTATTTT. As protein: CASSLAGHTDTQYF.

The gene calls are TRBV4-2 and TRBJ1-1, with D perhaps matching TRBD1 (5 bases). This CDR3 comprises 15 residues. Germline V gene lookup returns CDR1 LGHNA and CDR2 YNFKEQ. V lost 0 bases and J 0 bases, leaving 8 bases between the germline ends. The CDR3: CASSQERGMNTEAFF. In DNA form, the CDR3 reads TGTGCCAGCAGCCAAGAGAGGGGTATGAACACTGAAGCTTTCTTT.

V is TRBV19 and J is TRBJ1-1; TRBD1 aligns across 9 bases. The CDR3 runs 15 residues. Germline V gene data show CDR1 as LNHDA and CDR2 as SQIVND (reference sequence). The ends lost 6 bases at V and 0 bases at J; junction bases unmatched: 5. The CDR3 bases are TGTGCCAGTAGATTAACAGGGGGCTTGAACACTGAAGCTTTCTTT. It yields the protein CASRLTGGLNTEAFF. Filled out from reference TRBV19 and TRBJ1-1, the complete variable domain reads DGGITQSPKYLFRKEGQNVTLSCEQNLNHDAMYWYRQDPGQGLRLIYYSQIVNDFQKGDIAEGYSVSREKKESFPLTVTSAQKNPTAFYLCASRLTGGLNTEAFFGQGTRLTVV.

The chain uses TRBV2 and TRBJ1-3; no reliable D call. Germline V gene data show CDR1 as SNHLY and CDR2 as FYNNEI. This CDR3 is 12 amino acids long. Trimming took off 10 bases at V and 4 bases at J, with 11 bases between the two ends. CDR3 DNA sequence: TGTGCCACCCAAAATTCCGGAAACACCATATATTTT. It specifies CATQNSGNTIYF.

This clone came up once. V usage is TRBV25-1 and J usage is TRBJ1-5; D might be TRBD1 (5 bases). Germline V gene sequence: CDR1 MGHDK, CDR2 SYGVNS. CDR3 length equals 13 residues. V was cut by 2 bases and J by 7 bases, with 9 bases left in between. The CDR3 nucleotides read TGTGCCAGCAGTGAAGCAGGGAGGCAGCCCCAGCATTTT. The encoded protein is CASSEAGRQPQHF.

The genes are TRBV9 and TRBJ2-1; D could derive from TRBD1 or TRBD2 (5 bases each). The CDR3 spans 16 residues. The germline gives CDR1 SGDLS, CDR2 YYNGEE. Trimming took off 3 bases at V and 7 bases at J, with 20 bases between the two ends. The CDR3 region is CASSAGTLLSLNEQFF. Written as DNA, the CDR3 is TGTGCCAGCAGCGCAGGGACGTTGCTGTCGTTGAATGAGCAGTTCTTC.

V gene TRBV5-4 combines with J gene TRBJ2-1; a weak D match, TRBD2 (7 bases). Germline V gives CDR1 SGHNT, CDR2 YYREEE (reference sequence). This CDR3 contains 17 residues. The ends were cut back, 4 bases at V and 2 bases at J, with 19 bases in the middle. The CDR3 sequence is CASSPRGRGGAYNEQFF. The CDR3 nucleotides read TGTGCCAGCAGCCCTCGAGGTCGAGGGGGGGCCTACAATGAGCAGTTCTTC.

This clone has only one observation. The chain has TRBV7-2 and TRBJ2-1; 8 bases agree with TRBD2. The CDR3 has 13 amino acids. V gave up 5 bases and J gave up 6 bases; unmatched junction bases: 3. Germline CDR1 and CDR2: SGHTA and FQGNSA. Written as DNA, the CDR3 is TGTGCCAGCAGCATAACTAGCGGCAATGAGCAGTTCTTC. Its protein is CASSITSGNEQFF. The entire variable domain, with the rest obtained from reference TRBV7-2 and TRBJ2-1, is as follows: GAGVSQSPSNKVTEKGKDVELRCDPISGHTALYWYRQSLGQGLEFLIYFQGNSAPDKSGLPSDRFSAERTGGSVSTLTIQRTQQEDSAVYLCASSITSGNEQFFGPGTRLTVL.

The rearrangement links TRBV6-5 to TRBJ2-7; TRBD1 is a possible D gene (6 bases). From germline, CDR1 is MNHEY and CDR2 SVGAGI. Deletions cut 6 bases from V and 6 bases from J, with 15 bases between. The CDR3 is made up of 13 amino acids. The CDR3 loop reads CASRIGQLSEQYF. The CDR3 bases are TGTGCCAGCAGAATCGGACAGCTGAGCGAGCAGTACTTC.

The V and J genes are TRBV25-1 and TRBJ1-5; TRBD1 aligns across 9 bases. The CDR3 spans 15 residues. V shed 6 bases and J 5 bases; nucleotides not matched to a gene: 8. Germline loops: CDR1 MGHDK, CDR2 SYGVNS. The CDR3 spells CASRPTGGADQPQHF. The DNA for the CDR3 is TGTGCCAGCAGGCCAACAGGGGGCGCAGATCAGCCCCAGCATTTT.

The chain carries TRBV7-2 and TRBJ1-5, with 8 bases matching TRBD1. The germline V gene encodes CDR1 SGHTA and CDR2 FQGNSA. This CDR3 contains 15 residues. J gave up 5 bases and V 4 bases, and 7 bases lay outside the gene matches. In DNA, the CDR3 is TGTGCCAGCAGCTCAAGGACAGGGCCTTATCAGCCCCAGCATTTT. Protein product: CASSSRTGPYQPQHF.

V and J are TRBV5-6 and TRBJ2-5; D is ambiguous. V lost 2 bases to trimming and J lost 5 bases, with 10 bases between them. Germline V gives CDR1 SGHDT, CDR2 YYEEEE. The CDR3 has 13 residues. The CDR3, as DNA: TGTGCCAGCAGCTTCGGTTCGCGTGAGACCCAGTACTTC. Protein product: CASSFGSRETQYF.

The CDR3 nucleotides are TGTGCCAGCTCACCGGCAGGGGGTGGAAACACCATATATTTT. It encodes CASSPAGGGNTIYF. The V call is TRBV18, the J call TRBJ1-3, with 7 positions matching TRBD1. This CDR3 contains 14 residues. In germline, CDR1 is KGHSH, CDR2 LQKENI. V dropped 3 bases and J dropped 3; count of bases not matched to a gene: 2. Filled out from reference TRBV18 and TRBJ1-3, the complete variable domain reads NAGVMQNPRHLVRRRGQEARLRCSPMKGHSHVYWYRQLPEEGLKFMVYLQKENIIDESGMPKERFSAEFPKEGPSILRIQQVVRGDSAAYFCASSPAGGGNTIYFGEGSWLTVV.